Below are 22 T cell receptor beta chains sequenced from a single sample in a study of CD8+ T cells in alopecia areata (dated by TCRdb to the late 2010s). Libraries came from the immunoSEQ multiplex PCR assay. For TCR sequencing, RNA was extracted from every sample and reverse transcribed into cDNA to serve as template. TCRdb re-hosts the immuneACCESS table, in-frame sequences only. Its copies lack some clones; in the studies checked, an unresolved V gene accounts for under half of them, and the cause for the rest is not known. In this sample the table shows about 270,000 clones, around 64% of which occur a single time. Around 0.84% of the sample belongs to the ten largest clones. The treatment or condition label on this specimen signifies: oral pan-JAK inhibitor, 5-10 mg twice daily. The sample in question was CD4+ T cells sorted from blood, obtained at roughly week 52, from a patient treated with tofacitinib. The receptors shown here come from a human donor with alopecia areata.

The gene calls are TRBV7-2 and TRBJ2-7; possibly TRBD1 or TRBD2 for D (5 bases each). V lost 2 bases, J lost 5 bases, and 7 bases lay in between. The CDR3 runs 12 residues. The germline V gene encodes CDR1 SGHTA and CDR2 FQGNSA. The CDR3 loop is CASSLMGDEQYF. CDR3 nucleotide sequence: TGTGCCAGCAGCTTAATGGGGGACGAGCAGTACTTC.

The chain joins TRBV6-1 to TRBJ1-5; D call uncertain. The CDR3 runs 13 residues. Germline V gene lookup returns CDR1 MNHNS and CDR2 SASEGT. The germline V and J ends were trimmed by 4 bases and 0 bases, with 4 bases remaining between them. The CDR3 DNA follows: TGTGCCAGCAGTGTGTATAGCAATCAGCCCCAGCATTTT. It is translated as CASSVYSNQPQHF.

In its sample, this clone was seen a few times. The chain recombines TRBV7-2 with TRBJ2-4; D possibly corresponds to TRBD1 (5 bases). The CDR3 is 18 amino acids. Trimming took 5 bases from V and 0 from J, leaving 20 bases between them. The V gene's germline CDR1 is SGHTA and CDR2 FQGNSA. The CDR3: CASSETALLTIAKNIQYF. CDR3 in DNA: TGTGCCAGCAGCGAGACAGCTCTATTGACAATAGCCAAAAACATTCAGTACTTC.

This chain uses TRBV30 with TRBJ2-5; the D gene is possibly TRBD2 (5 bases). V was cut by 0 bases and J by 3 bases, with 11 bases left in between. CDR1 and CDR2 from the germline V gene are GTSNPN and SVGIG (reference sequence). The length of the CDR3 is 14 residues. The CDR3 reads CAWSVRGRKETQYF. The DNA of the CDR3 is TGTGCCTGGAGTGTACGCGGGCGTAAAGAGACCCAGTACTTC.

This clone appeared a few times. The chain combines TRBV27 with TRBJ2-7; 7 bases match TRBD1. CDR1 is MNHEY, CDR2 SMNVEV, per germline (reference sequence). V lost 6 bases to trimming and J lost 2 bases; unmatched junction nucleotides: 7. The CDR3 runs 14 residues. The CDR3 spells CASRRTGTAYEQYF. CDR3 nucleotide sequence: TGTGCCAGCAGACGGACCGGGACAGCCTACGAGCAGTACTTC.

This clone was seen a few times. The rearrangement joins TRBV29-1 to TRBJ2-5, with 9 nucleotides matching TRBD2. CDR1 is SQVTM, CDR2 ANQGSEA, per germline. The CDR3 consists of 15 residues. The V segment lost 5 bases and the J segment 3 bases; nucleotides outside the gene matches: 10. The CDR3 sequence: CSVRARRGGKETQYF. Here the CDR3 DNA reads TGCAGCGTTCGGGCGAGGCGGGGGGGAAAAGAGACCCAGTACTTC.

As DNA, the CDR3 is TGCGCCAGCAGTCAAAGGACGGGGGCCGGAGGCACCTTC. Encoded protein: CASSQRTGAGGTF. This rearrangement joins TRBV23-1 to TRBJ1-2; possible D gene TRBD1, 6 bases. TRBV23-1 has ORF status, its function being uncertain. The ends were cut back, 2 bases at V and 13 bases at J, with 17 bases in the middle. This CDR3 is 13 amino acids long.

Comment on this clone: This sample includes further DNA sequences coding for the same CDR3. This chain uses TRBV7-2 with TRBJ2-3; D is unresolved. Germline V lookup: CDR1 SGHTA, CDR2 FQGNSA. The CDR3 length is 12 residues. The germline V and J ends were trimmed by 0 bases and 3 bases, with 1 base remaining between them. CDR3 sequence reads: CASSLATDTQYF. For the CDR3, the DNA is TGTGCCAGCAGCTTAGCGACAGATACGCAGTATTTT.

This clone turned up a few times. The sample carries other DNA sequences with the same CDR3. The chain combines TRBV9 with TRBJ2-3; 8 nucleotides agree with TRBD1. V was pared by 0 bases and J by 3 bases, with 6 bases of the junction left unmatched. Per the germline V gene, CDR1 is SGDLS and CDR2 is YYNGEE. The CDR3 has 16 residues. CDR3 sequence reads: CASSVAPGGSTDTQYF. DNA for the CDR3: TGTGCCAGCAGCGTAGCTCCAGGGGGCTCGACAGATACGCAGTATTTT.

In this sample, this clone turned up a few times. This chain connects TRBV7-2 to TRBJ2-1; tentative D call: TRBD2 (6 bases). V was pared by 2 bases and J by 8 bases, with 7 bases between. Germline V gives CDR1 SGHTA, CDR2 FQGNSA. This CDR3 spans 12 amino acids. The CDR3 bases are TGTGCCAGCAGCTTACGCGGGGATGAGCAGTTCTTC. Protein sequence: CASSLRGDEQFF.

In this sample, this clone turned up a few times. The chain joins TRBV5-1 to TRBJ2-7, with D unclear. Germline-derived CDR1 and CDR2 are SGHRS and YFSETQ. This CDR3 contains 15 residues. Trimming pared 4 bases from V and 2 bases from J, leaving 16 bases between. The chain's CDR3 is CASSLTPAQTYEQYF. CDR3 DNA: TGCGCCAGCAGCCTCACCCCGGCCCAGACCTACGAGCAGTACTTC.

The rearrangement uses TRBV19 and TRBJ1-1; tentative D call: TRBD1 (5 bases). Deletions cut 5 bases from V and 1 base from J, with 14 bases between. Germline V lookup: CDR1 LNHDA, CDR2 SQIVND (reference sequence). The CDR3 is 15 residues long. The CDR3 DNA sequence: TGTGCCAGTAGTGAACCGCAGGGTGCGAACACTGAAGCTTTCTTT. It is translated as CASSEPQGANTEAFF.

The V call is TRBV19, the J call TRBJ2-2; D is unclear. CDR1 is LNHDA, CDR2 SQIVND, per germline (reference sequence). V gave up 0 bases and J gave up 5 bases, with 19 bases separating them. There are 18 residues in the CDR3. CDR3 residues: CASSIDLTDPRSTGELFF. The CDR3 DNA reads as TGTGCCAGTAGTATAGATCTAACAGATCCTCGAAGTACCGGGGAGCTGTTTTTT.

The CDR3 sequence: CASSQEGTLSYNEQFF. CDR3 DNA: TGCGCCAGCAGCCAAGAAGGGACTCTCTCCTACAATGAGCAGTTCTTC. The genes are TRBV4-3 and TRBJ2-1, with D possibly matching TRBD2 (6 bases). V lost 0 bases, J lost 0 bases, and 9 bases lay in between. The CDR3 loop spans 16 amino acids. Germline V gene sequence: CDR1 LGHNA, CDR2 YSLEER.

CDR3 DNA sequence: TGTGCCAGCAGTTACTCGAGCGGGGGAAGCACCGGGGAGCTGTTTTTT. Encoded protein: CASSYSSGGSTGELFF. The genes are TRBV6-6 and TRBJ2-2; TRBD2 aligns across 8 bases. Trimming removed 0 bases from V and 4 bases from J; junction bases left unmatched: 4. CDR1 is MNHNY and CDR2 is SVGAGI in the germline V gene (reference sequence). The CDR3 length is 16 residues.

The CDR3 loop is CAWSVPGGGTEAFF. The CDR3 DNA reads as TGTGCCTGGAGTGTCCCCGGGGGAGGAACTGAAGCTTTCTTT. J is TRBJ1-1 and V is TRBV30; a weak D match, TRBD1 (5 bases). The CDR3 spans 14 residues. V lost 0 bases to trimming and J lost 5 bases, with 13 bases between them. The germline gives CDR1 GTSNPN, CDR2 SVGIG (reference sequence).

The chain uses TRBV9 and TRBJ1-5; D is ambiguous. Germline V gene lookup returns CDR1 SGDLS and CDR2 YYNGEE. V was pared by 6 bases and J by 1 base, with 20 bases between. The CDR3 totals 17 residues. The CDR3 is CASTAMSQFWSNQPQHF. Here the CDR3 DNA reads TGTGCCAGCACGGCCATGAGCCAGTTCTGGAGCAATCAGCCCCAGCATTTT.

The CDR3 DNA reads TGTGCCAGCAGGGCCTCCATGAACACTGAAGCTTTCTTT. This codes for CASRASMNTEAFF. V is TRBV7-3 and J is TRBJ1-1; D unclear. The germline CDR1 and CDR2 sequences are SGHTA and FQGTGA. Trimming took 6 bases from V and 0 from J, leaving 8 bases between them. This CDR3 is built from 13 residues.

This clone was counted between two and nine times. This sequence joins TRBV25-1 and TRBJ1-2; 8 bases fit TRBD1. The CDR3 covers 15 residues. Losses at the gene ends were 9 bases for V and 0 bases for J; bases not matched to a gene: 9. Germline V gene sequence: CDR1 MGHDK, CDR2 SYGVNS. CDR3 sequence reads: CASTQSGGPNYGYTF. Written as DNA, the CDR3 is TGTGCCAGTACTCAATCAGGGGGCCCTAACTATGGCTACACCTTC.

The chain employs TRBV18 and TRBJ2-5; D is perhaps TRBD1 (5 bases). Between the trimmed V and J ends, which lost 3 bases and 2 bases, there was a span of 13 bases. The CDR3 runs to 15 residues. The germline V gene has CDR1 KGHSH and CDR2 LQKENI. CDR3 protein: CASSPIRTTQETQYF. DNA of the CDR3: TGTGCCAGCTCACCCATCCGGACAACTCAAGAGACCCAGTACTTC.

This clone was recorded at least ten times. The chain combines TRBV18 with TRBJ2-5, with TRBD1 matching 8 bases. V dropped 6 bases and J dropped 5; count of bases not matched to a gene: 11. The CDR3 spans 15 residues. The germline V gene has CDR1 KGHSH and CDR2 LQKENI. Here the CDR3 reads CASSPGQGAVETQYF. CDR3 nucleotide sequence: TGTGCCAGCTCCCCTGGGCAGGGGGCTGTCGAGACCCAGTACTTC.

This chain connects TRBV7-6 to TRBJ2-1; TRBD1 agrees at 9 bases. Germline V gene data show CDR1 as SGHVS and CDR2 as FNYEAQ. J was trimmed by 7 bases and V by 1 base; bases with no gene match: 5. CDR3 size: 15 residues. CDR3 amino acids: CASSLVGTGLNEQFF. The CDR3 nucleotides are TGTGCCAGCAGCTTAGTTGGGACAGGGTTGAATGAGCAGTTCTTC.